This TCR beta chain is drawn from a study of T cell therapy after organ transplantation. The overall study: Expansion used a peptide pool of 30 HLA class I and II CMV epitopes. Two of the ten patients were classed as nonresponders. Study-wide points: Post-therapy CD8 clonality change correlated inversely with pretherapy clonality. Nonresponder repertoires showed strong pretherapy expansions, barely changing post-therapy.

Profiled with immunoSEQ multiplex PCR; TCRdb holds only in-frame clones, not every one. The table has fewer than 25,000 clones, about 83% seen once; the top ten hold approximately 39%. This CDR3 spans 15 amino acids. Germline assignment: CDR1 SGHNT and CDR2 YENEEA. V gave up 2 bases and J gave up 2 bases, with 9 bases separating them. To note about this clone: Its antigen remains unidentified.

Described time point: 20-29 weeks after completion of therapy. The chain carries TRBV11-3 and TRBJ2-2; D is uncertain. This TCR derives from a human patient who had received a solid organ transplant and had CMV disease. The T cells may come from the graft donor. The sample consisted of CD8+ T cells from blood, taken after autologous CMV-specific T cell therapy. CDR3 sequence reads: CASSLRAPNTGELFF. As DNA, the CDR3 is TGTGCCAGCAGCTTAAGAGCGCCCAACACCGGGGAGCTGTTTTTT.